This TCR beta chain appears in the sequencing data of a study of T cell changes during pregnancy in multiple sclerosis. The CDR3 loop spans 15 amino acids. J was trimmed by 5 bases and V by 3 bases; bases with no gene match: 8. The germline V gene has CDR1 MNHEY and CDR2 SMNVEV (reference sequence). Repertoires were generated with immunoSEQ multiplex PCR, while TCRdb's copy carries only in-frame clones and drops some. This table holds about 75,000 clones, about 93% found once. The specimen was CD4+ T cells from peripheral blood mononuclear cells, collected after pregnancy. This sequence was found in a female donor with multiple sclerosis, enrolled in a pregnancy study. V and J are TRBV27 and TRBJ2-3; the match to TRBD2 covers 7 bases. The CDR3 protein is CASSFWGGREDTQYF. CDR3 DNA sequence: TGTGCCAGCAGTTTTTGGGGAGGGAGAGAAGATACGCAGTATTTT.